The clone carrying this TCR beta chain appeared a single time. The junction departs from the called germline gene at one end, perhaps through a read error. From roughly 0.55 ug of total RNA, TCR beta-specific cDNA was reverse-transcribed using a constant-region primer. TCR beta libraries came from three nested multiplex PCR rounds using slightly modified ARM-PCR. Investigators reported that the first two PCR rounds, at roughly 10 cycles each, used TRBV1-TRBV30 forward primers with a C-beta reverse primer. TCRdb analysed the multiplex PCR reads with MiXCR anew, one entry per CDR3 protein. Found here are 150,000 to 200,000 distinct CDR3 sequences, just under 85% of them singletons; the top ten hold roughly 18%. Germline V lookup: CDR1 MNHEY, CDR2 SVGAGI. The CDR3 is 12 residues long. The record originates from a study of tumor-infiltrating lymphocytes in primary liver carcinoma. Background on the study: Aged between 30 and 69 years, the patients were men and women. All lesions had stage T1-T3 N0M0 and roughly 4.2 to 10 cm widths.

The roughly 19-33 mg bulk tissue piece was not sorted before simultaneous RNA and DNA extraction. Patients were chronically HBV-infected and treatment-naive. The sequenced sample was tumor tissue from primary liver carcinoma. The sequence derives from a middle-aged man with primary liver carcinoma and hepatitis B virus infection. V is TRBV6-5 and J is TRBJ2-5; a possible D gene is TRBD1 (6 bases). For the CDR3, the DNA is TGTTCCAGTAGTAGAGGGGGAGAGACCCAGTACTTC. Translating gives CSSSRGGETQYF.